Listed here are 3 T cell receptor beta chains from one sample, sequenced in a study of CD8 T cells in ankylosing spondylitis. Their antigens remain unidentified. General study results and limits: Blood of patients with ankylosing spondylitis appeared to be characterized by a TCR beta motif of eight highly homologous variants.

MiXCR, run by TCRdb on the 5' RACE reads, gives a single entry per CDR3 protein. The sample holds almost 400,000 distinct CDR3 sequences; about 22% are singletons and the top ten take approximately 16%. Sequenced material: blood, either unsorted or a sorted T cell fraction (not recorded which). These receptors were collected from a male donor with ankylosing spondylitis.

This clonotype has just a few counts. The chain employs TRBV11-3 and TRBJ1-1; 9 positions match TRBD1. After removal of 5 bases from V and 7 bases from J, the junction contained 8 bases not matched to a gene. CDR3 length: 14 residues. Germline V gene data show CDR1 as SGHNT and CDR2 as YENEEA. The CDR3 DNA is TGTGCCAGCAGCCAAAACAGGGGGCTGGATGAAGCTTTCTTT. Its protein is CASSQNRGLDEAFF.

In this sample, this clonotype turned up a few times. The chain joins TRBV29-1 to TRBJ1-2; 8 nucleotides line up with TRBD1. Trimming removed 4 bases from V and 6 bases from J; junction bases left unmatched: 4. The CDR3 is 12 amino acids. The germline V gene encodes CDR1 SQVTM and CDR2 ANQGSEA. CDR3 coding DNA: TGCAGCGTTGGGGACAGGTCCGATGGCTACACCTTC. It translates to CSVGDRSDGYTF.

The table lists this clonotype with a few counts. V is TRBV3-1 and J is TRBJ1-5, with unresolved D. Trimming took off 5 bases at V and 4 bases at J, with 12 bases between the two ends. The length of the CDR3 is 14 residues. Germline V gene data show CDR1 as LGHDT and CDR2 as YNNKEL (reference sequence). The chain's CDR3 is CASSIGLGNQPQHF. The DNA of the CDR3 is TGTGCCAGCAGCATTGGTCTAGGTAATCAGCCCCAGCATTTT.